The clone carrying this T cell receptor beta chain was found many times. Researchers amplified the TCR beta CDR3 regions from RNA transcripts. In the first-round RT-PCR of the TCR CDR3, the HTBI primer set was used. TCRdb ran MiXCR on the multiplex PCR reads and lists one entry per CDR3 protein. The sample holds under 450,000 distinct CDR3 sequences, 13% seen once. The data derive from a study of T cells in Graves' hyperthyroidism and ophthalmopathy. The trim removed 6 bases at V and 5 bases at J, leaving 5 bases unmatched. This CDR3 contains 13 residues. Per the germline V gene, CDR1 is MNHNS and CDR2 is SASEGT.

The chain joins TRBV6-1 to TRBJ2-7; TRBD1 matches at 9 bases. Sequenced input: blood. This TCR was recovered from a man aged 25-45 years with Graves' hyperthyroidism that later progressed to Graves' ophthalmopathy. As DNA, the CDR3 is TGTGCCAGCAGCAAGGACAGGGGTAACGAGCAGTACTTC. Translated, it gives CASSKDRGNEQYF.